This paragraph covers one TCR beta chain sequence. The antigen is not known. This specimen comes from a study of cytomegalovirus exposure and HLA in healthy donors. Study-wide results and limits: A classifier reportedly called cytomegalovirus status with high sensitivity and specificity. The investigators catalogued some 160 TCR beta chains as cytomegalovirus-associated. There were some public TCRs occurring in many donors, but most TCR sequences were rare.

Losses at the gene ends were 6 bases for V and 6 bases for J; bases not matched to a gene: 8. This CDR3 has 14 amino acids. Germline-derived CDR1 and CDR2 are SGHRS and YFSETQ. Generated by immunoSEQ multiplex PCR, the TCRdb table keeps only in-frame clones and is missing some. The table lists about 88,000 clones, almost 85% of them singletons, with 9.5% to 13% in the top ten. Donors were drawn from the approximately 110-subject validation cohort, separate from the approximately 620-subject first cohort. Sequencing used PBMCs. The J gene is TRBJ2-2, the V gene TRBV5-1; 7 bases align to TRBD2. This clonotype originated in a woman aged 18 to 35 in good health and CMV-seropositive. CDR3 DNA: TGCGCCAGCAAGGGCGGGGGAAACGCCGGGGAGCTGTTTTTT. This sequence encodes CASKGGGNAGELFF.